Below are 23 T cell receptor beta chains sequenced from a single sample in a study of tumor and adjacent non-tumor tissue in lung cancer. This sample's RNA came from whole unsorted tissue. The library came from three nested PCR rounds adapted from ARM-PCR protocols. A single record per CDR3 protein comes from TCRdb applying MiXCR to the multiplex PCR reads. The data show roughly 220,000 distinct CDR3 sequences, about 76% seen once. The sequenced sample consisted of lung tumor tissue. Receptors originate from a man in his fifties or sixties with non-small cell lung cancer.

As for this clonotype: With a much larger clone just one base away, this may be a read error. The chain uses TRBV20-1 and TRBJ2-5, with 9 bases fitting TRBD2. The CDR3 length is 15 residues. Per germline, CDR1 DFQATT and CDR2 SNEGSKA (reference sequence). The CDR3 DNA reads TGCAGTGCCGCCGAGCTAGCGGGGCACTCTACGACCCTGTACTTC. Amino acid sequence: CSAAELAGHSTTLYF.

In regard to this clonotype: A much larger clone differs from this one at a single base, so this may be a read error. The V call is TRBV29-1, the J call TRBJ2-3; D possibly corresponds to TRBD2 (6 bases). The CDR3 runs to 14 residues. Per the germline V gene, CDR1 is SQVTM and CDR2 is ANQGSEA. Trimming shortened V by 7 bases and J by 5 bases, and 19 bases separated the two germline ends. The CDR3 spells CSALLAGPGDTQYF. In DNA, the CDR3 is TGCAGCGCCCTCCTCGCGGGGCCGGGAGATACGCAGTATTTT.

This clonotype was seen a single time. The CDR3 does not close with the conserved phenylalanine or tryptophan, likely indicating a read error. The J gene is TRBJ2-3, the V gene TRBV20-1; D might be TRBD1 (5 bases). This CDR3 comprises 14 residues. Per germline, CDR1 DFQATT and CDR2 SNEGSKA (reference sequence). DNA of the CDR3: TGCAGTGCTAGAGGCGGACGGAAGACAGATACCCAGTATTCT. Its protein product is CSARGGRKTDTQYS.

Remarks on this clonotype: Sequence at one end of the junction differs from germline and may be a read error. The rearrangement links TRBV12-3 or TRBV12-4 to TRBJ2-2, with TRBD2 matching 7 bases. This CDR3 has 14 amino acids. The CDR3 DNA is TGTGCCAGCACCCCTCTACGGGAGGCCGGGGAGCTGTTATTT. This translates into CASTPLREAGELLF.

Concerning this clonotype itself: A much larger clone differs by one base, so this may be a read error. The genes are TRBV6-5 and TRBJ2-1; D gene ambiguous. Germline loops: CDR1 MNHEY, CDR2 SVGAGI. This CDR3 region has 10 residues. Here the CDR3 DNA reads TGTCCCAGCCCCAAAATTGAGCAGTTCTTC. Translating gives CPSPKIEQFF.

In regard to this clonotype: One junction end disagrees with the germline gene, perhaps due to a read error. The chain joins TRBV5-6 to TRBJ2-2, with TRBD1 identical over 8 bases. The CDR3 spans 15 residues. Germline V gives CDR1 SGHDT, CDR2 YYEEEE. The CDR3 sequence is CDSSPGTGEAGELFF. The CDR3 DNA reads TGTGACAGCAGCCCCGGGACAGGAGAGGCCGGGGAGCTGTTTTTT.

Turning to this clonotype: A much more abundant neighbour one base away suggests this may be a read error. V gene TRBV20-1 combines with J gene TRBJ1-6; TRBD1 aligns across 9 bases. Germline CDR1 reads DFQATT; CDR2 reads SNEGSKA (reference sequence). The CDR3 extends over 14 amino acids. Germline trimming cut 5 bases from V and 12 bases from J; bases unmatched to any gene: 11. The CDR3 DNA is TGCAGTGCTCGGGTCAGGACAGGGGACGGACCCCTCCACTTT. Its translation is CSARVRTGDGPLHF.

The V call is TRBV12-3 or TRBV12-4, the J call TRBJ2-7, with D possibly being TRBD1 or TRBD2 (5 bases each). Trimming took off 0 bases at V and 1 base at J, with 19 bases between the two ends. The CDR3 is 18 amino acids. The CDR3 spells CASSLARQGWERSYEQYF. In DNA form, the CDR3 reads TGTGCCAGCAGTTTAGCGCGTCAGGGCTGGGAGAGGTCCTACGAGCAGTACTTC.

This clonotype was observed once. One end of the junction is discordant with germline, which a read error may explain. V gene TRBV4-3 combines with J gene TRBJ2-1; 8 bases align to TRBD2. The CDR3 contains 15 residues. The germline gives CDR1 LGHNA, CDR2 YSLEER. The CDR3 nucleotides read TGCGCCAACAGCCAAGATGTAAACAGCGGGGGCCAGCAGTTCTTC. This sequence encodes CANSQDVNSGGQQFF.

As for this clonotype: At one of its ends the junction is not consistent with the germline gene, which may arise from a read error. The chain couples TRBV20-1 to TRBJ1-1, with D unresolved. Germline V gene data show CDR1 as DFQATT and CDR2 as SNEGSKA (reference sequence). The CDR3 spans 14 residues. The CDR3: CSASLFRVNIEAFF. In DNA, the CDR3 is TGCAGTGCTAGTTTATTTCGTGTGAACATTGAAGCTTTCTTT.

The chain combines TRBV2 with TRBJ2-3, with D uncertain. Germline V gene lookup returns CDR1 SNHLY and CDR2 FYNNEI. The length of the CDR3 is 14 residues. V was shortened by 2 bases and J by 4 bases, with 10 bases between the two germline ends. The CDR3 nucleotides read TGTGCCAGCAGTGAATCGACCCCTGCAGATACGCAGTATTTT. It translates to CASSESTPADTQYF.

For this clonotype: Since the CDR3 does not end with the conserved phenylalanine or tryptophan, this likely comes from a read error. The chain uses TRBV20-1 and TRBJ2-5; TRBD1 might be the D (6 bases). There are 14 residues in the CDR3. The germline gives CDR1 DFQATT, CDR2 SNEGSKA (reference sequence). Here the CDR3 reads CSARVGGHQESQYL. CDR3 nucleotide sequence: TGCAGTGCTAGGGTTGGGGGACACCAAGAGTCCCAGTACTTA.

A note on this clonotype: At one of its ends the junction is not consistent with the germline gene, which may arise from a read error. This rearrangement joins TRBV11-2 to TRBJ2-7, with a tentative D call TRBD2 (6 bases). The CDR3 is made up of 13 amino acids. From germline, CDR1 is SGHAT and CDR2 FQNNGV. The CDR3 DNA is TGTGCCAGCAGCCCGGATGGGACGGGAGAGCAGTGCTTC. Protein sequence: CASSPDGTGEQCF.

Notes on this clonotype: A much larger clone is a single base away; this may be a read error. The chain has TRBV29-1 and TRBJ1-1, with D tentatively TRBD1 (6 bases). CDR3 size: 15 residues. The germline V gene encodes CDR1 SQVTM and CDR2 ANQGSEA. CDR3: CSVAPRQYGGTEALF. The CDR3 coding sequence is TGCAGCGTTGCCCCGCGACAATACGGGGGCACTGAAGCTCTCTTT.

A word on this clonotype: This may be a read error: a much more frequent sequence differs by one nucleotide. The gene calls are TRBV12-3 or TRBV12-4 and TRBJ1-5; no clear D. The ends were cut back, 0 bases at V and 6 bases at J, with 12 bases in the middle. This CDR3 spans 15 amino acids. Written as DNA, the CDR3 is TGTGCCAGCAGTTTAGCTGGTACTTCCGGTCAGCCCCAGCATTTT. Residues: CASSLAGTSGQPQHF.

This clonotype appeared many times. The rearrangement uses TRBV20-1 and TRBJ2-7; 7 nucleotides align to TRBD1. After removal of 2 bases from V and 0 bases from J, the junction contained 7 bases not matched to a gene. Germline-derived CDR1 and CDR2 are DFQATT and SNEGSKA (reference sequence). This CDR3 comprises 15 residues. The CDR3 DNA reads as TGCAGTGCTAGATCGGGACAGCTAAGCTCCTACGAGCAGTACTTC. Its protein is CSARSGQLSSYEQYF.

Comments on this clonotype: Relative to the germline gene, one junction end is altered; a read error may explain this. This rearrangement joins TRBV20-1 to TRBJ2-7; tentative D call: TRBD1 (6 bases). The germline gives CDR1 DFQATT, CDR2 SNEGSKA (reference sequence). CDR3 size: 15 residues. This CDR3 reads CSDAAGAVGTYGQYF. The DNA of the CDR3 is TGCAGTGACGCCGCAGGGGCAGTCGGAACCTACGGGCAGTACTTC.

A remark on this clonotype: Sequence at one end of the junction differs from germline and may be a read error. This chain connects TRBV20-1 to TRBJ1-1; D gene unclear. Germline values: CDR1 DFQATT, CDR2 SNEGSKA (reference sequence). CDR3 size: 13 residues. This chain's CDR3 is CNAIVGWRTEAFF. CDR3 coding DNA: TGCAATGCTATAGTAGGTTGGAGGACTGAAGCTTTCTTT.

A few counts support this clonotype. This sequence joins TRBV12-3 or TRBV12-4 and TRBJ2-2; TRBD1 matches 8 bases. The CDR3 length is 15 residues. J lost 4 bases, V lost 5 bases, and 6 bases had no gene match. The CDR3 sequence: CASSRRGLGTGELFF. The CDR3 DNA reads TGTGCCAGCAGTCGCAGGGGGCTGGGCACCGGGGAGCTGTTTTTT.

The rearrangement uses TRBV30 and TRBJ2-3, with D perhaps TRBD2 (5 bases). Germline CDR1 is GTSNPN and CDR2 is SVGIG (reference sequence). Trimming left V 4 bases short and J 1 base short, with 12 bases between. CDR3 length equals 14 residues. The CDR3 DNA sequence: TGTGCCTGGAACCCCGGACTGGGCACAGATACGCAGTATTTT. Translation gives CAWNPGLGTDTQYF.

This clonotype came up many times. This sequence joins TRBV29-1 and TRBJ2-7; 8 bases map to TRBD2. Germline V gene sequence: CDR1 SQVTM, CDR2 ANQGSEA. V lost 6 bases, J lost 8 bases, and 12 bases stayed unmatched. This CDR3 contains 13 residues. The CDR3 protein is CSVDSGSVSQQYF. The CDR3 nucleotides are TGCAGCGTCGACAGCGGGAGTGTCAGTCAGCAGTACTTC.

Concerning this clonotype: With a much larger clone just one base away, this may be a read error. The rearrangement joins TRBV28 to TRBJ2-1; D is unclear. Germline CDR1 is MDHEN and CDR2 is SYDVKM. This CDR3 has 14 amino acids. V was pared by 8 bases and J by 0 bases, with 11 bases between. The CDR3 here is CASAAVTSYNEQFF. CDR3 coding DNA: TGTGCCAGCGCGGCAGTCACCTCCTACAATGAGCAGTTCTTC.

In this sample, this clonotype turned up many times. The chain combines TRBV6-1 with TRBJ1-2; possibly TRBD1 for D (6 bases). Germline values: CDR1 MNHNS, CDR2 SASEGT. The CDR3 runs to 14 residues. V shed 3 bases and J shed 5 bases, with 13 bases lying between them. CDR3 sequence reads: CASSEWDKRYGYTF. The DNA of the CDR3 is TGTGCCAGCAGTGAGTGGGACAAACGTTATGGCTACACCTTC.